The rows below give T cell receptor beta chains drawn from one sample of a study of T-cell memory formation after mild COVID-19. TCRdb reprocessed the 5' RACE reads via MiXCR and lists one record per CDR3 protein. The table has around 300,000 distinct CDR3 sequences, 15% to 20% seen once. Sequencing was done on a sample of PBMCs or a T cell subset sorted from them (not recorded which). These receptors came from a man aged 18 to 30 who had mild COVID-19 (a few samples of this study predate the infection). Cell type and time point are not known. The CDR3 runs from the conserved cysteine through the conserved F or W. The order of the fields is D gene, V gene, clone size, J gene, CDR3 protein, CDR3 DNA. D genes are given only for firm matches. Clone size is stated in some rows and not others, as once, few, many or a class when expanded.

D: -
V: TRBV5-1
size: -
J: TRBJ2-2
CDR3: CASSSKTGKWNTGELFF
DNA: TGCGCCAGCAGCTCGAAGACGGGGAAATGGAACACCGGGGAGCTGTTTTTT

D: -
V: TRBV29-1
size: -
J: TRBJ1-2
CDR3: CSVRGLGNGYTF
DNA: TGCAGCGTTCGAGGGCTCGGGAATGGCTACACCTTC

D: -
V: TRBV29-1
size: few
J: TRBJ2-2
CDR3: CSVGFSTGELFF
DNA: TGCAGCGTTGGTTTTTCAACCGGGGAGCTGTTTTTT

D: -
V: TRBV5-1
size: few
J: TRBJ1-3
CDR3: CASSLDRGDSGNTIYF
DNA: TGCGCCAGCAGCTTGGATAGGGGGGACTCTGGAAACACCATATATTTT

D: -
V: TRBV29-1
size: few
J: TRBJ1-6
CDR3: CSVEYPGDGVLHF
DNA: TGCAGCGTTGAATATCCGGGCGATGGAGTCCTCCACTTT

D: -
V: TRBV7-3
size: -
J: TRBJ2-5
CDR3: CASSLSGGMETQYF
DNA: TGTGCCAGCAGCTTATCTGGGGGCATGGAGACCCAGTACTTC

D: -
V: TRBV11-2
size: -
J: TRBJ2-1
CDR3: CASSFHGTINEQFF
DNA: TGTGCCAGCAGCTTCCACGGGACCATCAATGAGCAGTTCTTC

D: -
V: TRBV5-5
size: -
J: TRBJ1-3
CDR3: CASSFPVDGNTIYF
DNA: TGTGCCAGCAGCTTTCCAGTTGACGGAAACACCATATATTTT

D: TRBD1
V: TRBV3-1
size: few
J: TRBJ2-1
CDR3: CASSHPSGTGTYNEQFF
DNA: TGTGCCAGCAGCCACCCATCCGGGACAGGGACCTACAATGAGCAGTTCTTC

D: -
V: TRBV7-6
size: -
J: TRBJ2-3
CDR3: CASSLNSGQIDTQYF
DNA: TGTGCCAGCAGCTTAAACTCGGGGCAAATTGATACGCAGTATTTT

D: -
V: TRBV30
size: -
J: TRBJ2-5
CDR3: CAWSDGPREETQYF
DNA: TGTGCCTGGAGTGATGGGCCCCGGGAGGAGACCCAGTACTTC

D: -
V: TRBV6-1
size: few
J: TRBJ2-3
CDR3: CASTARWSTDTQYF
DNA: TGTGCCAGCACGGCAAGGTGGAGCACAGATACGCAGTATTTT

D: TRBD2
V: TRBV6-2/TRBV6-3
size: -
J: TRBJ2-4
CDR3: CASSYLVGGDKNIQYF
DNA: TGTGCCAGCAGTTACCTCGTGGGGGGGGACAAAAACATTCAGTACTTC

D: -
V: TRBV23-1
size: few
J: TRBJ1-5
CDR3: CASSHPRALLHQPQHF
DNA: TGCGCCAGCAGCCATCCCCGGGCCTTGCTCCATCAGCCCCAGCATTTT

D: -
V: TRBV6-1
size: few
J: TRBJ2-5
CDR3: CASSVDGSAQYF
DNA: TGTGCCAGCAGTGTGGATGGGTCGGCCCAGTACTTC

D: -
V: TRBV18
size: -
J: TRBJ1-1
CDR3: CASSAYGGLNTEAFF
DNA: TGTGCCAGCTCAGCGTATGGTGGATTGAACACTGAAGCTTTCTTT

D: -
V: TRBV4-3
size: few
J: TRBJ1-4
CDR3: CASSQDPEWGEKLFF
DNA: TGCGCCAGCAGCCAAGACCCCGAGTGGGGTGAAAAACTGTTTTTT